These 11 T cell receptor beta chains were all obtained from the same sample, sequenced in a study of Graves' ophthalmopathy and Graves' hyperthyroidism. Amplification targeted the TCR beta CDR3 regions, with RNA transcripts as the source material. Investigators did first-round RT-PCR with HTBI primers, then second-round multiplex PCR. One entry per CDR3 protein, called by TCRdb with MiXCR from the multiplex PCR reads. The sample holds about 240,000 distinct CDR3 sequences, approximately 42% seen once. Sample: peripheral blood. These receptors all come from an adult man with Graves' ophthalmopathy.

This chain links TRBV12-3 or TRBV12-4 with TRBJ1-3; D not certain. This CDR3 is built from 15 residues. Trimming took 7 bases from V and 0 from J, leaving 13 bases between them. DNA for the CDR3: TGTGCCAGCATCTTCGGTCCGAGCTCTGGAAACACCATATATTTT. Its protein product is CASIFGPSSGNTIYF.

On this clonotype itself: A read error is possible here, since a much larger clone lies one base away. CDR3 bases: TGTGCCAGCAGTTGGACAGGGGGCTTCACTGAAGCTTCCTTT. It yields the protein CASSWTGGFTEASF. V is TRBV2 and J is TRBJ1-1; TRBD1 matches 11 bases. This CDR3 has 14 amino acids. The germline V gene has CDR1 SNHLY and CDR2 FYNNEI.

On this clonotype itself: This may stem from a read error, because a much larger clone lies one nucleotide away. The chain uses TRBV10-3 and TRBJ1-2; D is undetermined. CDR1 ENHRY and CDR2 SYGVKD come from the germline V gene. This CDR3 comprises 13 residues. The CDR3 coding sequence is TGTGCCATCAGTGAGGTTCCTGAAGCTGGCTACGCCTTC. Residues: CAISEVPEAGYAF.

CDR3 residues: CASSIENSLYYGYTF. The CDR3 DNA reads as TGTGCCAGTAGTATAGAGAACAGCCTCTACTATGGCTACACCTTC. The chain uses TRBV19 and TRBJ1-2; D is unresolved. V gave up 0 bases and J gave up 3 bases, with 11 bases separating them. The CDR3 consists of 15 residues. CDR1 is LNHDA, CDR2 SQIVND, per germline (reference sequence). The full variable domain, rest sourced from reference TRBV19 and TRBJ1-2, is DGGITQSPKYLFRKEGQNVTLSCEQNLNHDAMYWYRQDPGQGLRLIYYSQIVNDFQKGDIAEGYSVSREKKESFPLTVTSAQKNPTAFYLCASSIENSLYYGYTFGSGTRLTVV.

V usage is TRBV5-4 and J usage is TRBJ2-2, with unresolved D. CDR1 is SGHNT, CDR2 YYREEE, per germline (reference sequence). The CDR3 is 13 residues long. V was shortened by 4 bases and J by 2 bases, with 6 bases between the two germline ends. CDR3: CASSVQNTGELFF. The CDR3 DNA reads as TGTGCCAGCAGCGTACAAAACACCGGGGAGCTGTTTTTT. The variable domain in full, completed from reference TRBV5-4 and TRBJ2-2, reads ETGVTQSPTHLIKTRGQQVTLRCSSQSGHNTVSWYQQALGQGPQFIFQYYREEENGRGNFPPRFSGLQFPNYSSELNVNALELDDSALYLCASSVQNTGELFFGEGSRLTVL.

The chain joins TRBV19 to TRBJ2-7, with 7 bases that match TRBD1. Germline V gene lookup returns CDR1 LNHDA and CDR2 SQIVND (reference sequence). The CDR3 is made up of 14 amino acids. The V gene end was trimmed by 5 bases and the J gene end by 1 base; junction bases not matched to a gene: 5. This CDR3 reads CASSATGQSYEQYF. CDR3 sequence (DNA): TGTGCCAGTAGTGCGACAGGGCAGTCCTACGAGCAGTACTTC. Full variable domain (remainder filled in from reference TRBV19 and TRBJ2-7): DGGITQSPKYLFRKEGQNVTLSCEQNLNHDAMYWYRQDPGQGLRLIYYSQIVNDFQKGDIAEGYSVSREKKESFPLTVTSAQKNPTAFYLCASSATGQSYEQYFGPGTRLTVT.

This clonotype was counted between two and nine times. The chain links TRBV15 to TRBJ2-7, with no clear D. CDR3 length: 14 amino acids. Trimming took off 3 bases at V and 1 base at J, with 10 bases between the two ends. CDR1 is LNHNV and CDR2 is YYDKDF in the germline V gene (reference sequence). The CDR3 loop reads CATSSGPPSYEQYF. CDR3 sequence (DNA): TGTGCCACCAGCAGTGGACCCCCATCCTACGAGCAGTACTTC. Based on the CDR3 plus reference TRBV15 and TRBJ2-7, the full variable domain is DAMVIQNPRYQVTQFGKPVTLSCSQTLNHNVMYWYQQKSSQAPKLLFHYYDKDFNNEADTPDNFQSRRPNTSFCFLDIRSPGLGDTAMYLCATSSGPPSYEQYFGPGTRLTVT.

This clonotype was observed a few times. The genes are TRBV7-2 and TRBJ1-5; 8 positions agree with TRBD1. J lost 2 bases, V lost 1 base, and 7 bases had no gene match. The CDR3 contains 17 residues. CDR1 and CDR2 from the germline V gene are SGHTA and FQGNSA. The CDR3 loop is CASSLGSGGLGNQPQHF. The CDR3 DNA reads as TGTGCCAGCAGCTTAGGTTCAGGGGGCCTCGGCAATCAGCCCCAGCATTTT.

The V and J genes are TRBV30 and TRBJ1-5; tentative D call: TRBD1 (5 bases). Trimming took 2 bases from V and 4 from J, leaving 9 bases between them. This CDR3 spans 13 amino acids. CDR1 and CDR2 from the germline V gene are GTSNPN and SVGIG (reference sequence). CDR3 in amino acids: CAWSSAGNQPQHF. CDR3 DNA: TGTGCCTGGAGTTCGGCAGGGAATCAGCCCCAGCATTTT. Drawing the rest from reference TRBV30 and TRBJ1-5, the complete variable domain is SQTIHQWPATLVQPVGSPLSLECTVEGTSNPNLYWYRQAAGRGLQLLFYSVGIGQISSEVPQNLSASRPQDRQFILSSKKLLLSDSGFYLCAWSSAGNQPQHFGDGTRLSIL.

This clonotype was counted a few times. The gene calls are TRBV5-1 and TRBJ2-7; D is unclear. CDR1 is SGHRS and CDR2 is YFSETQ in the germline V gene. The CDR3 has 13 amino acids. Between the trimmed V and J ends, which lost 2 bases and 6 bases, there was a span of 12 bases. The CDR3 bases are TGCGCCAGCAGCTTATCCCAGGTCGGCGAGCAGTACTTC. This encodes CASSLSQVGEQYF. Looking up the rest from reference TRBV5-1 and TRBJ2-7 gives the full variable domain: KAGVTQTPRYLIKTRGQQVTLSCSPISGHRSVSWYQQTPGQGLQFLFEYFSETQRNKGNFPGRFSGRQFSNSRSEMNVSTLELGDSALYLCASSLSQVGEQYFGPGTRLTVT.

This clonotype was counted a few times. J is TRBJ1-5 and V is TRBV2, with 7 bases lining up with TRBD1. This CDR3 is built from 14 residues. The J segment lost 0 bases and the V segment lost 5 bases, leaving 1 base of the junction unmatched. Germline lookup yields CDR1 SNHLY and CDR2 FYNNEI. The CDR3 coding sequence is TGTGCCAGCAGTCGACAGGGTAGCAATCAGCCCCAGCATTTT. Translating it yields CASSRQGSNQPQHF.